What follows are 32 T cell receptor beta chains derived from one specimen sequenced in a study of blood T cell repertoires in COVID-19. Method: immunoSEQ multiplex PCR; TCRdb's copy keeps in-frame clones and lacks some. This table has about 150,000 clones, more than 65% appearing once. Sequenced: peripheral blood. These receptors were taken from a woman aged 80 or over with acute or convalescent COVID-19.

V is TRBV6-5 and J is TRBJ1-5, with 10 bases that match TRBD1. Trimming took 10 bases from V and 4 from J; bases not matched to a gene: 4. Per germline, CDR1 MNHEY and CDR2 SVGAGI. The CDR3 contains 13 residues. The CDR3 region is CAILDRGNQPQHF. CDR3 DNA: TGTGCCATACTGGACAGGGGGAATCAGCCCCAGCATTTT.

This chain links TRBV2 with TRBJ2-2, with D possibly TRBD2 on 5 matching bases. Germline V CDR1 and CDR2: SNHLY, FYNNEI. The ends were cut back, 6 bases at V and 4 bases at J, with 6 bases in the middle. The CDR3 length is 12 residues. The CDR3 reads CASRDFTGELFF. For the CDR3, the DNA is TGTGCCAGCAGGGACTTCACCGGGGAGCTGTTTTTT.

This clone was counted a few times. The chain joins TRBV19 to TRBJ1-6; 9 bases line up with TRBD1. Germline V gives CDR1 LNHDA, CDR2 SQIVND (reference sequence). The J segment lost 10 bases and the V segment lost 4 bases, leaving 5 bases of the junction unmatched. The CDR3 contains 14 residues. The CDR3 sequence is CASSTGQGDSPLHF. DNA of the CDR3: TGTGCCAGTAGTACGGGACAGGGAGACTCACCCCTCCACTTT.

In DNA, the CDR3 is TGTGCCAGCAGCTTAGACTTGGGACAGGGAGGTGGCTACACCTTC. The encoded protein is CASSLDLGQGGGYTF. The chain carries TRBV7-9 and TRBJ1-2; 9 positions match TRBD1. The CDR3 sequence is 15 residues long. Germline trimming cut 1 base from V and 7 bases from J; bases unmatched to any gene: 7. CDR1 is SEHNR and CDR2 is FQNEAQ in the germline V gene (reference sequence).

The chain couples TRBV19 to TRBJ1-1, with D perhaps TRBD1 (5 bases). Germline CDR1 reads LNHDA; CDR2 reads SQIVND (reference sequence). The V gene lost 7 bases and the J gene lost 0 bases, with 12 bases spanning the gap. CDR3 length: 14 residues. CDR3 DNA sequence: TGTGCCAGTATGTGGGGGGGGATGAACACTGAAGCTTTCTTT. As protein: CASMWGGMNTEAFF.

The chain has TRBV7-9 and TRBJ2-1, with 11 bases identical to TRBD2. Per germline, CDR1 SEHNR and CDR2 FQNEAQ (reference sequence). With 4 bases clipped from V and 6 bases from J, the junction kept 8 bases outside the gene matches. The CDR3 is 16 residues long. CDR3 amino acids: CASSSRLAGPINEQFF. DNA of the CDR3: TGTGCCAGCAGCTCCCGACTAGCGGGGCCTATCAATGAGCAGTTCTTC. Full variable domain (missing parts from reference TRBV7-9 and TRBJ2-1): DTGVSQNPRHKITKRGQNVTFRCDPISEHNRLYWYRQTLGQGPEFLTYFQNEAQLEKSRLLSDRFSAERPKGSFSTLEIQRTEQGDSAMYLCASSSRLAGPINEQFFGPGTRLTVL.

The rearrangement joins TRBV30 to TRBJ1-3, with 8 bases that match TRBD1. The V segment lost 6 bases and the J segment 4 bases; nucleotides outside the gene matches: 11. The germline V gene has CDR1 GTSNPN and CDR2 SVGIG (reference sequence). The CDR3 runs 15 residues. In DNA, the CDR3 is TGTGCCTGCTCCTTCCAGGGGGCGCGAGGAAACACCATATATTTT. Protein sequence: CACSFQGARGNTIYF.

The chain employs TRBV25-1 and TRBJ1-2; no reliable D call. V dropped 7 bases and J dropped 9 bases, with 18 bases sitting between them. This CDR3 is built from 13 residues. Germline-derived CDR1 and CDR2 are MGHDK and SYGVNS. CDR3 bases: TGTGCCAGCAAAGACTGGATCAAGGAGAGCTACACCTTC. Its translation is CASKDWIKESYTF.

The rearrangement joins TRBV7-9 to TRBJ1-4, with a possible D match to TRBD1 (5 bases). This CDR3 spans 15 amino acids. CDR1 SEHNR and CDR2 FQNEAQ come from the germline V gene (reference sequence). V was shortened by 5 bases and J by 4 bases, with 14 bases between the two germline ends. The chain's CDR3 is CASSRGTDNNEKLFF. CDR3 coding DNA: TGTGCCAGCAGCCGCGGGACGGACAATAATGAAAAACTGTTTTTT.

The CDR3 nucleotides read TGTGCCAGCCTGACCCGTACAGAAAACTATGGCTACACCTTC. Amino acids: CASLTRTENYGYTF. The chain carries TRBV28 and TRBJ1-2; D unresolved. The CDR3 runs 14 residues. Between the trimmed V and J ends, which lost 8 bases and 2 bases, there was a span of 15 bases. Germline CDR1 MDHEN, CDR2 SYDVKM.

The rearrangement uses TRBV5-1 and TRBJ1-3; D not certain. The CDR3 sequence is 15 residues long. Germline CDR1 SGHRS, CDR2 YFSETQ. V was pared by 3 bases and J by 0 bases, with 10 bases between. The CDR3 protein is CASSYSLYSGNTIYF. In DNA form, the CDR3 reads TGCGCCAGCAGCTATTCCCTTTACTCTGGAAACACCATATATTTT.

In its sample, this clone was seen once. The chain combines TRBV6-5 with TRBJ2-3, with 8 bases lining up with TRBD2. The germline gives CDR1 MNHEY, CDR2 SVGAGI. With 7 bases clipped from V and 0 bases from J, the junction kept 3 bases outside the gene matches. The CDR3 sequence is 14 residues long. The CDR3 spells CASKLAESTDTQYF. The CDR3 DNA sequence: TGTGCCAGCAAACTAGCGGAGAGCACAGATACGCAGTATTTT.

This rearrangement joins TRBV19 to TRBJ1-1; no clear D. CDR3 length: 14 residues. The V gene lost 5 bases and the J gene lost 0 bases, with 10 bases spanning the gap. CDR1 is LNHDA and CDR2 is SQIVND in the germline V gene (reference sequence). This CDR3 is CASSLKALNTEAFF. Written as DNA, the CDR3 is TGTGCCAGTAGTCTGAAAGCCTTGAACACTGAAGCTTTCTTT. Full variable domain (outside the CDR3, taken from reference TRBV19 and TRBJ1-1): DGGITQSPKYLFRKEGQNVTLSCEQNLNHDAMYWYRQDPGQGLRLIYYSQIVNDFQKGDIAEGYSVSREKKESFPLTVTSAQKNPTAFYLCASSLKALNTEAFFGQGTRLTVV.

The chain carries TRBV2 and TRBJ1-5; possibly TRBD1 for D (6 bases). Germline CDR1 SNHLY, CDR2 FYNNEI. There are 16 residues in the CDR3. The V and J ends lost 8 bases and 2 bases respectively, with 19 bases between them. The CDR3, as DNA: TGTGCCAGCCGACAGGCGATTTCTGAGGGCAATCAGCCCCAGCATTTT. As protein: CASRQAISEGNQPQHF.

DNA of the CDR3: TGTGCCAGCAGTTACTTAGGGGCAGGGTATCATCAGCCCCAGCATTTT. It is translated as CASSYLGAGYHQPQHF. This chain links TRBV6-5 with TRBJ1-5, with D possibly TRBD1 on 5 matching bases. The V gene lost 1 base and the J gene lost 5 bases, with 15 bases spanning the gap. Germline CDR1 reads MNHEY; CDR2 reads SVGAGI. This CDR3 is built from 16 residues.

In DNA form, the CDR3 reads TGTGCCAGCAGTTACTCGACAGCTTCTGGGGCCAACGTCCTGACTTTC. It translates to CASSYSTASGANVLTF. This chain uses TRBV6-5 with TRBJ2-6, with D maybe TRBD1 (5 bases). Germline values: CDR1 MNHEY, CDR2 SVGAGI. The V and J ends lost 0 bases and 1 base respectively, with 7 bases between them. The length of the CDR3 is 16 residues.

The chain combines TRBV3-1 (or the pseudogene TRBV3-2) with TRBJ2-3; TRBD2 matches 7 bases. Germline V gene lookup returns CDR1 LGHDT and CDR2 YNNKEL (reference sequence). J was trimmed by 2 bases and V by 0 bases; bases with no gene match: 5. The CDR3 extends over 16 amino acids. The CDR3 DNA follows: TGTGCCAGCAGCCAAGATCTGGGGGGGACCACAGATACGCAGTATTTT. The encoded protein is CASSQDLGGTTDTQYF.

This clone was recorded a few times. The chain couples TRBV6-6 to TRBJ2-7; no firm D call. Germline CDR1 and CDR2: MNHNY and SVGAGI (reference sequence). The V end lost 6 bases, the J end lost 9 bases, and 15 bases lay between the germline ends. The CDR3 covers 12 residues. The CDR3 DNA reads TGTGCCAGCAGCCCCGCCGCGTCTGGGCAGTACTTC. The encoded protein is CASSPAASGQYF.

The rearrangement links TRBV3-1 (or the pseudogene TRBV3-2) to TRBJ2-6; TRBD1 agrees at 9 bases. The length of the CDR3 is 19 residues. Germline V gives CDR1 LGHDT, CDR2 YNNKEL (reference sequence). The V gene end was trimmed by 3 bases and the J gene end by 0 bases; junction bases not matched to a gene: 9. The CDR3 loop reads CASSQAGTGLYSGANVLTF. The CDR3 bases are TGTGCCAGCAGCCAGGCCGGGACAGGGCTTTACTCTGGGGCCAACGTCCTGACTTTC.

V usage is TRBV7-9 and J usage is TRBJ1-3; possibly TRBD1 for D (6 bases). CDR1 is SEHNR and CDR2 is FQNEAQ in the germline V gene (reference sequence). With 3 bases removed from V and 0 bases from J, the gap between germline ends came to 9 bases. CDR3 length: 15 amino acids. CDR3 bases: TGTGCCAGCAGCTTTACAGGGAGCTCTGGAAACACCATATATTTT. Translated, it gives CASSFTGSSGNTIYF.

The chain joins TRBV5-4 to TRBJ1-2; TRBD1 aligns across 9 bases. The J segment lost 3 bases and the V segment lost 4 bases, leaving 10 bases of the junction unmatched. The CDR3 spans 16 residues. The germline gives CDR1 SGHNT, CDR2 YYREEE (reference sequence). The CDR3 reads CASSLPPGQGYYGYTF. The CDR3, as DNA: TGTGCCAGCAGCCTACCACCGGGACAGGGATACTATGGCTACACCTTC.

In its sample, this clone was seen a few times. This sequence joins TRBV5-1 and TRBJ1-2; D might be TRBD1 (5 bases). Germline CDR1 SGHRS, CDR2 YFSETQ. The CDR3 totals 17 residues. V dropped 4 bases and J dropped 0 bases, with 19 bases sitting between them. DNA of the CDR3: TGCGCCAGCAGCCGGGGGGATACGCCGGCTTCTAACTATGGCTACACCTTC. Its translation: CASSRGDTPASNYGYTF.

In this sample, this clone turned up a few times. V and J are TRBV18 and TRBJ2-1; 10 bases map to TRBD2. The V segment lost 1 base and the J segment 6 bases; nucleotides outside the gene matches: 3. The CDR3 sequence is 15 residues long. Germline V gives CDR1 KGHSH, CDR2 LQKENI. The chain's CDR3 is CASSPQGLAANEQFF. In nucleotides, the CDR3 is TGTGCCAGCTCACCACAAGGACTAGCGGCCAATGAGCAGTTCTTC.

As DNA, the CDR3 is TGTGCCAGCTCACCACGGCAGGTATATGGCTACACCTTC. Translating gives CASSPRQVYGYTF. The chain combines TRBV18 with TRBJ1-2; D is unresolved. There are 13 residues in the CDR3. Germline V gene data show CDR1 as KGHSH and CDR2 as LQKENI. Trimming pared 1 base from V and 5 bases from J, leaving 8 bases between.

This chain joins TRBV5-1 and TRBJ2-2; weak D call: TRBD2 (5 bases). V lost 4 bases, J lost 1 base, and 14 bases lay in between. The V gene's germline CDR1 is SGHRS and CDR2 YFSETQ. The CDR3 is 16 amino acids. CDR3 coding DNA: TGCGCCAGCAGCCCCACGGGGATACTGAACACCGGGGAGCTGTTTTTT. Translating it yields CASSPTGILNTGELFF.

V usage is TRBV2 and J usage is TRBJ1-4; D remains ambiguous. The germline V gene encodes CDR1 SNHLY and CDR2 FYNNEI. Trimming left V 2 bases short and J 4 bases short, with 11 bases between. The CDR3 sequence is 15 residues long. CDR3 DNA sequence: TGTGCCAGCAGTGAACTGCGGGCCAATAATGAAAAACTGTTTTTT. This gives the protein CASSELRANNEKLFF.

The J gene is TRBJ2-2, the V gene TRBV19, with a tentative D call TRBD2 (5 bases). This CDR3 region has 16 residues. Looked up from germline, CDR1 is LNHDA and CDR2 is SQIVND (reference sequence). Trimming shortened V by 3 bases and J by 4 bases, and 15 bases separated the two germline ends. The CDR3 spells CASSMGFSGITGELFF. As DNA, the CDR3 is TGTGCCAGTAGTATGGGGTTTTCGGGGATCACCGGGGAGCTGTTTTTT.

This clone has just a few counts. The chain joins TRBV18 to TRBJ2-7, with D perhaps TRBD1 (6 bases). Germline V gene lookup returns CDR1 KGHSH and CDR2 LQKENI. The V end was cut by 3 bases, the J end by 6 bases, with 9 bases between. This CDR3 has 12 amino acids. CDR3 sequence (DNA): TGTGCCAGCTCACCCGACAGGAGCGAGCAGTACTTC. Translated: CASSPDRSEQYF.

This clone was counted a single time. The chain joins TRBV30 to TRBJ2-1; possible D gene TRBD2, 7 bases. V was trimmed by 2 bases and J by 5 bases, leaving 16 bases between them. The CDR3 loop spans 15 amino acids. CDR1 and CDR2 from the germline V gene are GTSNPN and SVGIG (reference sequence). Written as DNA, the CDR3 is TGTGCCTGGAGTTCCGGGCTAGGGGGGGACAATGAGCAGTTCTTC. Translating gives CAWSSGLGGDNEQFF.

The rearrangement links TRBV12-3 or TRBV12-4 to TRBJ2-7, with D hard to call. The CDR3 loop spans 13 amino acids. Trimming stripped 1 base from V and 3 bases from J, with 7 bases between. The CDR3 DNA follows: TGTGCCAGCAGTTTAGGGGCGTTCTACGAGCAGTACTTC. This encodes CASSLGAFYEQYF.

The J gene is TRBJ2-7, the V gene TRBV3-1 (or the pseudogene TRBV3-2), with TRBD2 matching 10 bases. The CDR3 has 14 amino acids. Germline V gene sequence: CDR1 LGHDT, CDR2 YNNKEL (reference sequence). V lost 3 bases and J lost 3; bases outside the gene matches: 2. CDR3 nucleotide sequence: TGTGCCAGCAGCCAGAGCGGGGGGGGCTACGAGCAGTACTTC. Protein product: CASSQSGGGYEQYF.

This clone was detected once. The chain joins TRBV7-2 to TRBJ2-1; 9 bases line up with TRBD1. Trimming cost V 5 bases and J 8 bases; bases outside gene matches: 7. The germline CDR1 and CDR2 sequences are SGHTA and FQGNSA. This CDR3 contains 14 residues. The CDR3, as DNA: TGTGCCAGCAGCACCCGGGACAGGGTCCATGAGCAGTTCTTC. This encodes CASSTRDRVHEQFF.